This entry lists 20 T cell receptor beta chains sequenced from one sample in a study of identical twins. Via MiXCR, TCRdb re-called the 5' RACE reads, giving one row per CDR3 protein. The repertoire holds approximately 500,000 distinct CDR3 sequences, with over 12% as singletons. The same data also went into a second study, on yellow fever vaccine responses in identical twins.

The specimen was CD4+ T cells sorted from blood. The receptors here all came from a woman aged 18-30 years in good health.

The rearrangement links TRBV29-1 to TRBJ2-1; TRBD2 aligns across 8 bases. From germline, CDR1 is SQVTM and CDR2 ANQGSEA. This CDR3 has 13 amino acids. The V segment lost 6 bases and the J segment 5 bases; nucleotides outside the gene matches: 6. The CDR3 loop is CSVEGLGDNEQFF. The DNA of the CDR3 is TGCAGCGTGGAGGGACTAGGGGACAATGAGCAGTTCTTC.

V is TRBV10-1 and J is TRBJ2-1; 13 bases are shared with TRBD2. In germline, CDR1 is WNHNN, CDR2 SYGVQD (reference sequence). This CDR3 comprises 15 residues. J lost 9 bases, V lost 5 bases, and 7 bases had no gene match. DNA for the CDR3: TGCGCCAGCAGTACCGGGACTAGCGGGAAGGGTGAGCAGTTCTTC. Protein sequence: CASSTGTSGKGEQFF.

A single count supports this clonotype. The gene calls are TRBV7-8 and TRBJ2-5; D may correspond to TRBD1 or TRBD2 (6 bases each). The germline CDR1 and CDR2 sequences are SGHVS and FQNEAQ. V shed 8 bases and J shed 1 base, with 14 bases lying between them. The length of the CDR3 is 14 residues. CDR3 loop: CASGDRGPQETQYF. In DNA form, the CDR3 reads TGTGCCAGCGGGGATCGGGGGCCCCAAGAGACCCAGTACTTC. The full variable domain, in which reference TRBV7-8 and TRBJ2-5 provide the parts outside the CDR3, is GAGVSQSPRYKVAKRGQDVALRCDPISGHVSLFWYQQALGQGPEFLTYFQNEAQLDKSGLPSDRFFAERPEGSVSTLKIQRTQQEDSAVYLCASGDRGPQETQYFGPGTRLLVL.

Only a few counts were recorded for this clonotype. The chain has TRBV20-1 and TRBJ1-3; tentatively, D is TRBD1 (5 bases). The CDR3 length is 14 residues. Germline V gene lookup returns CDR1 DFQATT and CDR2 SNEGSKA (reference sequence). Deletions cut 3 bases from V and 4 bases from J, with 13 bases between. The CDR3 DNA sequence: TGCAGTGCTAGCCCGGGGCCGCAGGGAAACACCATATATTTT. Amino acids: CSASPGPQGNTIYF.

This clonotype has just a few counts. V usage is TRBV28 and J usage is TRBJ2-6; D ambiguous. The CDR3 spans 16 residues. Per germline, CDR1 MDHEN and CDR2 SYDVKM. With 8 bases removed from V and 4 bases from J, the gap between germline ends came to 18 bases. This CDR3 reads CASGNLLGSGANVLTF. The CDR3 DNA reads TGTGCCAGCGGTAACCTTTTAGGGTCGGGGGCCAACGTCCTGACTTTC.

The chain couples TRBV10-2 to TRBJ2-6; D is unclear. Germline CDR1 reads WSHSY; CDR2 reads SAAADI. This CDR3 has 16 residues. Trimming took off 4 bases at V and 0 bases at J, with 10 bases between the two ends. The CDR3 loop reads CASSGLAPSGANVLTF. CDR3 sequence (DNA): TGCGCCAGCAGTGGGTTAGCTCCCTCTGGGGCCAACGTCCTGACTTTC.

The V call is TRBV12-3 or TRBV12-4, the J call TRBJ2-5; 12 positions agree with TRBD2. V lost 6 bases, J lost 3 bases, and 5 bases stayed unmatched. The CDR3 loop spans 15 amino acids. DNA for the CDR3: TGTGCCAGCAGAGGACGACTAGCGGGGGAAGAGACCCAGTACTTC. It yields the protein CASRGRLAGEETQYF.

This clonotype was observed a handful of times. This chain uses TRBV6-5 with TRBJ2-1, with D possibly being TRBD1 (6 bases). CDR1 and CDR2 (germline): MNHEY, SVGAGI. The length of the CDR3 is 15 residues. Deletions cut 0 bases from V and 10 bases from J, with 16 bases between. The CDR3 bases are TGTGCCAGCAGTTACTCGGGCAGGGGAGTTGGCGAGCAGTTCTTC. The encoded protein is CASSYSGRGVGEQFF.

This clonotype was observed a handful of times. V usage is TRBV7-3 and J usage is TRBJ2-3; tentatively, D is TRBD2 (5 bases). CDR3 length equals 14 residues. Trimming cost V 6 bases and J 1 base, with 11 bases left between them. Germline V gene data show CDR1 as SGHTA and CDR2 as FQGTGA. The CDR3 DNA reads as TGTGCCAGCAGTACTAGTTTTGGCACAGATACGCAGTATTTT. It translates to CASSTSFGTDTQYF. Full variable domain (outside the CDR3, taken from reference TRBV7-3 and TRBJ2-3): GAGVSQTPSNKVTEKGKYVELRCDPISGHTALYWYRQSLGQGPEFLIYFQGTGAADDSGLPNDRFFAVRPEGSVSTLKIQRTERGDSAVYLCASSTSFGTDTQYFGPGTRLTVL.

In its sample, this clonotype was seen a few times. This chain connects TRBV7-8 to TRBJ2-3; 11 bases are shared with TRBD2. J was trimmed by 3 bases and V by 5 bases; bases with no gene match: 4. The CDR3 is 15 amino acids. CDR1 and CDR2 (germline): SGHVS, FQNEAQ. In DNA, the CDR3 is TGTGCCAGCAGCCCCTCTAGCGGGGGGACAGATACGCAGTATTTT. It yields the protein CASSPSSGGTDTQYF.

The genes are TRBV20-1 and TRBJ1-5, with D hard to call. Germline-derived CDR1 and CDR2 are DFQATT and SNEGSKA (reference sequence). V lost 3 bases to trimming and J lost 2 bases, with 11 bases between them. The CDR3 has 14 residues. CDR3 DNA: TGCAGTGCTAGGCTTCTTTCTGGCAATCAGCCCCAGCATTTT. The encoded protein is CSARLLSGNQPQHF.

This clonotype was counted at least ten times. J is TRBJ1-2 and V is TRBV3-1; D is possibly TRBD1 (5 bases). The CDR3 is 14 residues long. Germline V lookup: CDR1 LGHDT, CDR2 YNNKEL (reference sequence). V lost 0 bases, J lost 6 bases, and 11 bases lay in between. This chain's CDR3 is CASSQEPQENGYTF. The CDR3 region has the DNA TGTGCCAGCAGCCAAGAACCACAGGAGAATGGCTACACCTTC.

This clonotype was seen a few times. The rearrangement uses TRBV2 and TRBJ2-3; 10 bases match TRBD2. Losses at the gene ends were 9 bases for V and 4 bases for J; bases not matched to a gene: 7. The length of the CDR3 is 14 residues. CDR1 is SNHLY and CDR2 is FYNNEI in the germline V gene. The CDR3 protein is CARRTSGIADTQYF. CDR3 coding DNA: TGTGCCAGAAGAACTAGCGGGATTGCAGATACGCAGTATTTT.

This clonotype was seen a few times. V and J are TRBV6-2 or TRBV6-3 and TRBJ2-6; D may match TRBD1 or TRBD2 (5 bases each). The CDR3 sequence is 14 residues long. Trimming left V 8 bases short and J 2 bases short, with 10 bases between. Germline V lookup: CDR1 MNHEY, CDR2 SVGEGT. The CDR3: CASLGTPGANVLTF. The DNA for the CDR3 is TGTGCCAGCCTCGGGACCCCTGGGGCCAACGTCCTGACTTTC.

V and J are TRBV24-1 and TRBJ2-2; D might be TRBD1 or TRBD2, each matching 5 bases. Trimming shortened V by 9 bases and J by 1 base, and 11 bases separated the two germline ends. Germline V CDR1 and CDR2: KGHDR, SFDVKD. The CDR3 spans 14 residues. CDR3 sequence reads: CATPGRVNTGELFF. DNA of the CDR3: TGTGCCACCCCGGGGCGCGTGAACACCGGGGAGCTGTTTTTT.

V gene TRBV2 combines with J gene TRBJ2-3; TRBD1 aligns across 7 bases. The length of the CDR3 is 13 residues. V gave up 7 bases and J gave up 2 bases; unmatched junction bases: 3. Germline V lookup: CDR1 SNHLY, CDR2 FYNNEI. In nucleotides, the CDR3 is TGTGCCAGCAAGGGACAGTACACAGATACGCAGTATTTT. It yields the protein CASKGQYTDTQYF.

The chain recombines TRBV12-3 or TRBV12-4 with TRBJ1-1; D might be TRBD1 (5 bases). This CDR3 comprises 15 residues. V lost 3 bases and J lost 3, with 14 bases in between. The CDR3 loop reads CASSFRTGGDTEAFF. The CDR3 DNA reads TGTGCCAGCAGTTTCCGGACCGGGGGGGACACTGAAGCTTTCTTT.

The chain carries TRBV20-1 and TRBJ2-5; a weak D match, TRBD2 (6 bases). Trimming cost V 6 bases and J 1 base, with 12 bases left between them. The germline CDR1 and CDR2 sequences are DFQATT and SNEGSKA (reference sequence). This CDR3 has 13 residues. The CDR3 region has the DNA TGCAGTGCGCCCCGGGACTTCCAAGAGACCCAGTACTTC. Protein: CSAPRDFQETQYF.

The chain combines TRBV11-2 with TRBJ1-4, with D perhaps matching TRBD1 (5 bases). Germline V gives CDR1 SGHAT, CDR2 FQNNGV. V was cut by 4 bases and J by 2 bases, with 14 bases left in between. The CDR3 covers 16 residues. The CDR3 loop is CASSSRGFTTNEKLFF. The CDR3 DNA reads as TGTGCCAGCAGCTCTCGGGGGTTTACTACTAATGAAAAACTGTTTTTT.

This clonotype was picked up many times. V and J are TRBV29-1 and TRBJ2-5, with 11 bases fitting TRBD2. The CDR3 runs 14 residues. Trimming removed 5 bases from V and 1 base from J; junction bases left unmatched: 3. Germline values: CDR1 SQVTM, CDR2 ANQGSEA. The CDR3 spells CSVRTSGRQETQYF. The DNA of the CDR3 is TGCAGCGTTAGGACTAGCGGGCGCCAAGAGACCCAGTACTTC.